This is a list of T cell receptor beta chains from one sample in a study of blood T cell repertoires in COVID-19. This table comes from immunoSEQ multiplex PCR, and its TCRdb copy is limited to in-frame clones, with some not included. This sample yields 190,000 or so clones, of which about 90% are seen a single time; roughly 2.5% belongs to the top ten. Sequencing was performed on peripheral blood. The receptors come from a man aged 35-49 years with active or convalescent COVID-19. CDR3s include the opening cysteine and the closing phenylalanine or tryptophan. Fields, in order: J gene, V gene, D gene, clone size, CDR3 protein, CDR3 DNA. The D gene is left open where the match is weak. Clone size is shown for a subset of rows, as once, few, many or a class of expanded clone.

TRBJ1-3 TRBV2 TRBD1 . CASRGVPGQGSSGNTIYF TGTGCCAGCAGGGGGGTCCCGGGACAGGGGAGCTCTGGAAACACCATATATTTT
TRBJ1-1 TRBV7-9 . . CASSGQVNTEAFF TGTGCCAGCAGCGGCCAGGTCAACACTGAAGCTTTCTTT
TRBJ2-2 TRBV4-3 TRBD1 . CASSIRTGDTGELFF TGCGCCAGCAGCATACGGACAGGGGACACCGGGGAGCTGTTTTTT
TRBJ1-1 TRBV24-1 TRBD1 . CATSAIAGDRELMNTEAFF TGTGCCACCAGTGCGATTGCCGGGGACAGGGAACTTATGAACACTGAAGCTTTCTTT
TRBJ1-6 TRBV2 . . CASLVVGLDNSPLHF TGTGCCAGCCTAGTCGTAGGATTAGATAATTCACCCCTCCACTTT
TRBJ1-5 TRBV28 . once CASSLMSQINQPQHF TGTGCCAGCAGTTTAATGTCCCAGATCAATCAGCCCCAGCATTTT
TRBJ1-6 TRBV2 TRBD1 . CASSQEGQGVQPLHF TGTGCCAGCAGTCAGGAGGGACAGGGGGTTCAACCCCTCCACTTT
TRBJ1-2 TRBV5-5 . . CASSLEQVGYTF TGTGCCAGCAGCTTGGAGCAGGTTGGCTACACCTTC
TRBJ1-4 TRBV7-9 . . CASSLGGQANEKLFF TGTGCCAGCAGCTTAGGGGGGCAGGCTAATGAAAAACTGTTTTTT
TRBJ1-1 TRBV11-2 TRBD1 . CASSRAIPQGARTEAFF TGTGCCAGCAGCCGGGCTATTCCACAGGGGGCTAGAACTGAAGCTTTCTTT
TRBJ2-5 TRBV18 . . CASSPFRDSRTQYF TGTGCCAGCTCACCCTTTCGGGACTCCAGAACCCAGTACTTC
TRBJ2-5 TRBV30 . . CAWSVQGRTQYF TGTGCCTGGAGTGTACAGGGTCGGACCCAGTACTTC
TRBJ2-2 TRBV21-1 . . CASSKGQLTGELFF TGTGCCAGCAGCAAAGGCCAGTTGACCGGGGAGCTGTTTTTT
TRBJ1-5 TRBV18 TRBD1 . CASSTYRQGSSQPQHF TGTGCCAGCTCAACATACCGACAGGGTAGTAGTCAGCCCCAGCATTTT
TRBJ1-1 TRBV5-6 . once CASGRRAGWETEAFF TGTGCCAGCGGCAGGAGGGCAGGGTGGGAAACTGAAGCTTTCTTT
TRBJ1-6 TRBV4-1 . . CASSQEEVSPSPLHF TGCGCCAGCAGCCAAGAAGAGGTTTCGCCGTCACCCCTCCACTTT
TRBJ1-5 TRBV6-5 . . CASSYVAGATQPQHF TGTGCCAGCAGTTACGTCGCAGGGGCTACTCAGCCCCAGCATTTT
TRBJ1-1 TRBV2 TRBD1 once CASRAPTGVGTEAFF TGTGCCAGCAGAGCCCCAACAGGGGTGGGCACTGAAGCTTTCTTT
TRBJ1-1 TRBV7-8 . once CASSFPGGTEAFF TGTGCCAGCAGCTTTCCCGGGGGAACTGAAGCTTTCTTT
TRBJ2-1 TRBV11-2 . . CASSLGVGASYNEQFF TGTGCCAGCAGCTTAGGGGTAGGGGCCTCCTACAATGAGCAGTTCTTC
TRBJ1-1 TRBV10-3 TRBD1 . CAIDEQGGTEAFF TGTGCCATCGACGAACAGGGGGGGACTGAAGCTTTCTTT
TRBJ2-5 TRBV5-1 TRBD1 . CASSTGQGAAQETQYF TGCGCCAGCAGCACCGGACAGGGGGCGGCCCAAGAGACCCAGTACTTC
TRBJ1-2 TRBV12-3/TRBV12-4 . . CASSFGASNGYTF TGTGCCAGCAGTTTTGGGGCCAGTAATGGCTACACCTTC
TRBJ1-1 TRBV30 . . CAWSVGANTEAFF TGTGCCTGGAGTGTTGGAGCGAACACTGAAGCTTTCTTT
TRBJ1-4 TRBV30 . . CAWSRDTSTNEKLFF TGTGCCTGGAGTCGGGACACCTCAACTAATGAAAAACTGTTTTTT
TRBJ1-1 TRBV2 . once CASSDWSANTEAFF TGTGCCAGCAGTGACTGGAGTGCGAACACTGAAGCTTTCTTT
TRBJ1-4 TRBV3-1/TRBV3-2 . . CASSRQDSNEKLFF TGTGCCAGCAGCCGACAGGACTCTAATGAAAAACTGTTTTTT
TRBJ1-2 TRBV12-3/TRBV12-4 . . CASSRQASYGYTF TGTGCCAGCAGTAGACAGGCTTCCTATGGCTACACCTTC
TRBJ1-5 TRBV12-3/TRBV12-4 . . CASSPTGQPQHF TGTGCCAGCAGTCCGACGGGTCAGCCCCAGCATTTT
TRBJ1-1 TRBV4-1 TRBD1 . CASSQPATQGREPEAFF TGCGCCAGCAGCCAACCAGCAACACAGGGGCGGGAACCTGAAGCTTTCTTT
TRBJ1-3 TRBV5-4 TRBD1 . CASSWGQDSHTIYF TGTGCCAGCAGCTGGGGACAGGACTCACACACCATATATTTT
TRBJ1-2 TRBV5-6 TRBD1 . CASSLARRGQVYGGYTF TGTGCCAGCAGCTTGGCCCGCCGTGGACAGGTTTATGGAGGCTACACCTTC
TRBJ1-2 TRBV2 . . CASSEVIRGNYGYTF TGTGCCAGCAGTGAAGTGATACGGGGGAACTATGGCTACACCTTC
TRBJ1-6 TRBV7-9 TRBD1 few CASKGQNNSPLHF TGTGCCAGCAAGGGACAGAATAATTCACCCCTCCACTTT
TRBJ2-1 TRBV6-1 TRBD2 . CASSEVAGGLDEQFF TGTGCCAGCAGTGAAGTAGCGGGGGGGCTGGATGAGCAGTTCTTC
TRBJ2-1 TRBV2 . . CASSPRTALSGFF TGTGCCAGCAGCCCCCGGACAGCCTTATCGGGGTTCTTC
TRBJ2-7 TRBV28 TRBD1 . CASSPWTGDGAPKQYF TGTGCCAGCAGTCCCTGGACAGGGGACGGGGCCCCGAAGCAGTACTTC
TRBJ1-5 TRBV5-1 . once CASSLDAGQPQHF TGCGCCAGCAGCTTGGATGCGGGCCAGCCCCAGCATTTT
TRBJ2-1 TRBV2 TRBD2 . CASSGTSGSYNEQFF TGTGCCAGCAGTGGAACTAGCGGCTCCTACAATGAGCAGTTCTTC
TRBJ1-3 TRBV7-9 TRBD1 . CASSSGQGETGNTIYF TGTGCCAGCAGCTCAGGACAGGGGGAAACTGGAAACACCATATATTTT
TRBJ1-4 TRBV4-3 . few CASSQEPTTNEKLFF TGCGCCAGCAGCCAAGAGCCTACAACTAATGAAAAACTGTTTTTT
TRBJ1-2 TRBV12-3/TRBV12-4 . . CASSLLGGRGYTF TGTGCCAGCAGTTTATTAGGGGGTCGCGGCTACACCTTC
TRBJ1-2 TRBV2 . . CASSLKTGEGYTF TGTGCCAGCAGTCTAAAGACAGGTGAAGGCTACACCTTC
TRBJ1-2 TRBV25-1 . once CASSEYYETKDYGYTF TGTGCCAGCAGTGAATATTACGAGACTAAGGACTATGGCTACACCTTC
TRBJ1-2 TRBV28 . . CASSLIPDYGYTF TGTGCCAGCAGTTTGATCCCAGACTATGGCTACACCTTC
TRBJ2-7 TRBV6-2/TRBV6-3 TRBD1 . CASSYSRGIEQYF TGTGCCAGCAGTTACTCCAGGGGGATCGAGCAGTACTTC
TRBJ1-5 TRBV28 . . CASSLLRGSNQPQHF TGTGCCAGCAGTTTATTGCGGGGTAGCAATCAGCCCCAGCATTTT
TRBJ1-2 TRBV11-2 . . CASSPQSGYGYTF TGTGCCAGCAGCCCCCAGTCCGGGTATGGCTACACCTTC
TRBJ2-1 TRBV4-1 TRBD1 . CASSQGQGPYNEQFF TGCGCCAGCAGCCAGGGACAGGGACCATACAATGAGCAGTTCTTC
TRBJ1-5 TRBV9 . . CASSVRLRGSNQPQHF TGTGCCAGCAGCGTAAGGTTACGAGGGAGCAATCAGCCCCAGCATTTT
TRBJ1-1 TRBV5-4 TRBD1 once CASRRQGGRFAEAFF TGTGCCAGCAGGAGACAGGGGGGAAGGTTCGCTGAAGCTTTCTTT
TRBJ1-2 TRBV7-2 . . CASSPGTKRGYTF TGTGCCAGCAGCCCAGGGACAAAGAGAGGCTACACCTTC
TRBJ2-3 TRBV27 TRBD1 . CASKWGQGTDTQYF TGTGCCAGCAAGTGGGGACAGGGTACAGATACGCAGTATTTT
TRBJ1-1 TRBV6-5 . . CASSYSDSPGTEAFF TGTGCCAGCAGTTACTCGGACTCTCCCGGCACTGAAGCTTTCTTT
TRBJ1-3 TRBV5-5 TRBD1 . CASSSTGVTDGNTIYF TGTGCCAGCAGCTCGACAGGGGTTACTGATGGAAACACCATATATTTT
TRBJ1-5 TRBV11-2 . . CASSLDRLSEPQHF TGTGCCAGCAGCCTCGACCGTTTGAGCGAGCCCCAGCATTTT
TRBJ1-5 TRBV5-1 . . CASSLRPVIDNNQPQHF TGCGCCAGCAGCTTGAGGCCGGTGATCGACAACAATCAGCCCCAGCATTTT
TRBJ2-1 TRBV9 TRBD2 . CASSGLAGDIDEQFF TGTGCCAGCAGCGGACTAGCGGGGGATATCGATGAGCAGTTCTTC
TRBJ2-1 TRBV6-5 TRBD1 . CASSYRGRVGGEQFF TGTGCCAGCAGTTATAGGGGGCGGGTAGGCGGTGAGCAGTTCTTC